A selection of T cell receptor beta chains follows, all from one sample in a study of blood T cell repertoires in COVID-19. The protocol was immunoSEQ multiplex PCR, while the TCRdb copy is restricted to in-frame clones and leaves out a portion. Among some 300,000 clones, roughly 91% were seen once, and the ten largest hold roughly a tenth. Sequencing was carried out using PBMCs or T cells enriched from blood (not recorded which). Source of these receptors: a woman younger than 45 who had recovered from COVID-19. Each CDR3 is given with its conserved first and last residue. Each record gives: CDR3 protein, CDR3 DNA, J gene, clone size, D gene, V gene. D genes are given only for firm matches. The size entry is marked missing in some rows and otherwise reads once, few, many or a size class.

cdr3_aa: CASSPRGGSAVQYF; cdr3_nt: TGTGCCAGCAGTCCCCGGGGAGGCTCCGCTGTGCAGTACTTC; j_call: TRBJ2-7; clone_size: NA; d_call: NA; v_call: TRBV6-5
cdr3_aa: CASSWTSGTYNEQFF; cdr3_nt: TGTGCCAGCAGTTGGACTAGCGGGACCTACAATGAGCAGTTCTTC; j_call: TRBJ2-1; clone_size: few; d_call: TRBD2; v_call: TRBV6-2/TRBV6-3
cdr3_aa: CASSEWGLQTTNEKLFF; cdr3_nt: TGTGCCAGCAGTGAATGGGGCTTACAGACAACTAATGAAAAACTGTTTTTT; j_call: TRBJ1-4; clone_size: NA; d_call: NA; v_call: TRBV2
cdr3_aa: CASSRPTGDAEKLFF; cdr3_nt: TGTGCCAGCAGCCGTCCGACAGGGGACGCGGAAAAACTGTTTTTT; j_call: TRBJ1-4; clone_size: NA; d_call: TRBD1; v_call: TRBV11-2
cdr3_aa: CASSTTPFRGGYTF; cdr3_nt: TGTGCCAGCAGCACAACACCCTTCAGGGGTGGCTACACCTTC; j_call: TRBJ1-2; clone_size: few; d_call: NA; v_call: TRBV6-4
cdr3_aa: CASSRIAGGPTGELFF; cdr3_nt: TGTGCCAGCAGCCGGATAGCGGGAGGTCCCACCGGGGAGCTGTTTTTT; j_call: TRBJ2-2; clone_size: once; d_call: TRBD2; v_call: TRBV3-1/TRBV3-2
cdr3_aa: CASSPSSGSGETQYF; cdr3_nt: TGTGCCAGCAGCCCTTCTAGCGGGAGCGGGGAGACCCAGTACTTC; j_call: TRBJ2-5; clone_size: NA; d_call: TRBD2; v_call: TRBV7-3
cdr3_aa: CATSRGRQYNSPLHF; cdr3_nt: TGTGCCACCAGCCGTGGGAGGCAGTATAATTCACCCCTCCACTTT; j_call: TRBJ1-6; clone_size: few; d_call: NA; v_call: TRBV15
cdr3_aa: CASNSWVWGDSFYEQYF; cdr3_nt: TGTGCCAGCAACTCATGGGTATGGGGGGATAGTTTCTACGAGCAGTACTTC; j_call: TRBJ2-7; clone_size: NA; d_call: NA; v_call: TRBV7-2
cdr3_aa: CASSPARVVGGQPQHF; cdr3_nt: TGTGCCAGCTCACCCGCCCGGGTTGTCGGGGGTCAGCCCCAGCATTTT; j_call: TRBJ1-5; clone_size: few; d_call: NA; v_call: TRBV18
cdr3_aa: CASSRGTGRSRHEQYF; cdr3_nt: TGTGCCAGTAGTCGGGGGACAGGGAGGAGTAGGCACGAGCAGTACTTC; j_call: TRBJ2-7; clone_size: few; d_call: TRBD1; v_call: TRBV19
cdr3_aa: CASSLTGKERYF; cdr3_nt: TGTGCCAGCAGCTTAACGGGTAAAGAAAGGTACTTC; j_call: TRBJ2-7; clone_size: NA; d_call: NA; v_call: TRBV7-9
cdr3_aa: CASSQFNQPQHF; cdr3_nt: TGTGCCAGCAGTCAATTCAATCAGCCCCAGCATTTT; j_call: TRBJ1-5; clone_size: once; d_call: NA; v_call: TRBV27
cdr3_aa: CASSQHRDNEQFF; cdr3_nt: TGTGCCAGCAGCCAGCACAGGGACAATGAGCAGTTCTTC; j_call: TRBJ2-1; clone_size: NA; d_call: NA; v_call: TRBV4-2
cdr3_aa: CASSSDRGYYGYTF; cdr3_nt: TGCGCCAGCAGCTCTGACAGGGGGTACTATGGCTACACCTTC; j_call: TRBJ1-2; clone_size: NA; d_call: TRBD1; v_call: TRBV5-1
cdr3_aa: CATPGGRAPGELFF; cdr3_nt: TGTGCTACGCCAGGCGGGAGGGCCCCCGGGGAGCTGTTTTTT; j_call: TRBJ2-2; clone_size: NA; d_call: TRBD2; v_call: TRBV7-7
cdr3_aa: CAISESSAYNEQFF; cdr3_nt: TGTGCCATCAGTGAGTCTAGCGCCTACAATGAGCAGTTCTTC; j_call: TRBJ2-1; clone_size: once; d_call: NA; v_call: TRBV10-3
cdr3_aa: CASSPTLQPGQGAEAFF; cdr3_nt: TGTGCCAGCTCACCGACGCTTCAACCGGGACAGGGGGCTGAAGCTTTCTTT; j_call: TRBJ1-1; clone_size: NA; d_call: TRBD1; v_call: TRBV18
cdr3_aa: CAWSPRDRSGYGYTF; cdr3_nt: TGTGCCTGGAGTCCGAGAGACAGGTCGGGCTATGGCTACACCTTC; j_call: TRBJ1-2; clone_size: NA; d_call: NA; v_call: TRBV30
cdr3_aa: CASSLNPSRSDEQFF; cdr3_nt: TGCGCCAGCAGCTTGAATCCTAGTCGATCAGATGAGCAGTTCTTC; j_call: TRBJ2-1; clone_size: NA; d_call: NA; v_call: TRBV5-1
cdr3_aa: CASSQTPPIGLAGQTKYF; cdr3_nt: TGTGCCAGCAGCCAAACACCTCCAATTGGACTAGCGGGCCAAACAAAGTATTTT; j_call: TRBJ2-3; clone_size: NA; d_call: TRBD2; v_call: TRBV28
cdr3_aa: CASSGTSGSRKTQYF; cdr3_nt: TGTGCCAGCAGCGGGACTAGCGGGAGCCGGAAGACCCAGTACTTC; j_call: TRBJ2-5; clone_size: once; d_call: TRBD2; v_call: TRBV3-1/TRBV3-2
cdr3_aa: CAISDQTLLYTF; cdr3_nt: TGTGCCATCAGTGACCAGACTCTACTCTACACCTTC; j_call: TRBJ1-2; clone_size: NA; d_call: NA; v_call: TRBV10-3
cdr3_aa: CASGTPSRNYGYTF; cdr3_nt: TGTGCCAGCGGGACTCCTTCCCGGAACTATGGCTACACCTTC; j_call: TRBJ1-2; clone_size: NA; d_call: NA; v_call: TRBV6-5
cdr3_aa: CASSLTAGPNTEAFF; cdr3_nt: TGTGCCAGCAGTTTAACGGCGGGGCCGAACACTGAAGCTTTCTTT; j_call: TRBJ1-1; clone_size: NA; d_call: NA; v_call: TRBV28
cdr3_aa: CASSLASQIYEQYF; cdr3_nt: TGCGCCAGCAGCTTGGCCAGTCAGATATACGAGCAGTACTTC; j_call: TRBJ2-7; clone_size: few; d_call: NA; v_call: TRBV5-1
cdr3_aa: CSASSGFSYEQYF; cdr3_nt: TGCAGTGCTAGTAGTGGCTTCTCCTACGAGCAGTACTTC; j_call: TRBJ2-7; clone_size: NA; d_call: NA; v_call: TRBV20-1
cdr3_aa: CASSFVGGWRETQYF; cdr3_nt: TGTGCCAGCAGCTTTGTGGGGGGGTGGAGAGAGACCCAGTACTTC; j_call: TRBJ2-5; clone_size: NA; d_call: TRBD2; v_call: TRBV5-4
cdr3_aa: CATSRDRAGANTEAFF; cdr3_nt: TGTGCCACCAGCAGAGATCGGGCAGGGGCGAACACTGAAGCTTTCTTT; j_call: TRBJ1-1; clone_size: NA; d_call: NA; v_call: TRBV15
cdr3_aa: CASSLAGQGRSSTEAFF; cdr3_nt: TGTGCCAGCAGCTTGGCTGGACAGGGTCGGAGTAGCACTGAAGCTTTCTTT; j_call: TRBJ1-1; clone_size: NA; d_call: TRBD1; v_call: TRBV5-4
cdr3_aa: CASSIASDYGYTF; cdr3_nt: TGTGCCAGTAGTATAGCGTCTGACTATGGCTACACCTTC; j_call: TRBJ1-2; clone_size: NA; d_call: NA; v_call: TRBV19
cdr3_aa: CASSLASVSGANVLTF; cdr3_nt: TGCGCCAGCAGCTTGGCCAGTGTCTCTGGGGCCAACGTCCTGACTTTC; j_call: TRBJ2-6; clone_size: NA; d_call: NA; v_call: TRBV5-1
cdr3_aa: CASSERMREAYNEQFF; cdr3_nt: TGTGCCAGCAGTGAACGGATGCGGGAGGCCTACAATGAGCAGTTCTTC; j_call: TRBJ2-1; clone_size: NA; d_call: TRBD2; v_call: TRBV6-4
cdr3_aa: CASSLRLAIVNEQFF; cdr3_nt: TGTGCCAGCAGTTTGCGACTAGCTATTGTCAATGAGCAGTTCTTC; j_call: TRBJ2-1; clone_size: NA; d_call: TRBD2; v_call: TRBV28
cdr3_aa: CATSDLAGDPYQPQHF; cdr3_nt: TGTGCCACCAGTGATTTGGCGGGGGATCCTTATCAGCCCCAGCATTTT; j_call: TRBJ1-5; clone_size: NA; d_call: NA; v_call: TRBV24-1
cdr3_aa: CASSPGLQSSGSKGEQFF; cdr3_nt: TGTGCCAGCTCACCAGGTTTACAGAGTAGCGGGAGCAAGGGTGAGCAGTTCTTC; j_call: TRBJ2-1; clone_size: NA; d_call: TRBD2; v_call: TRBV18
cdr3_aa: CSASKQADSGNTIYF; cdr3_nt: TGCAGTGCTAGTAAGCAGGCCGACTCTGGAAACACCATATATTTT; j_call: TRBJ1-3; clone_size: NA; d_call: NA; v_call: TRBV20-1
cdr3_aa: CSVVIGVSGGRLRDEQFF; cdr3_nt: TGCAGCGTTGTGATTGGGGTTTCGGGCGGGAGGTTGAGGGATGAGCAGTTCTTC; j_call: TRBJ2-1; clone_size: NA; d_call: TRBD2; v_call: TRBV29-1
cdr3_aa: CASGLGQGAFNYGYTF; cdr3_nt: TGTGCTAGTGGTTTGGGCCAGGGGGCTTTTAACTATGGCTACACCTTC; j_call: TRBJ1-2; clone_size: NA; d_call: TRBD1; v_call: TRBV12-5
cdr3_aa: CASSPWTGGRTEAFF; cdr3_nt: TGTGCCAGCAGTCCATGGACAGGGGGCAGAACTGAAGCTTTCTTT; j_call: TRBJ1-1; clone_size: NA; d_call: TRBD1; v_call: TRBV27
cdr3_aa: CASSGPRGYEQYF; cdr3_nt: TGCGCCAGCAGCGGGCCCAGGGGGTACGAGCAGTACTTC; j_call: TRBJ2-7; clone_size: NA; d_call: TRBD1; v_call: TRBV5-1
cdr3_aa: CASSPHGGEGTGELFF; cdr3_nt: TGCGCCAGCAGCCCGCACGGAGGGGAAGGGACCGGGGAGCTGTTTTTT; j_call: TRBJ2-2; clone_size: NA; d_call: NA; v_call: TRBV5-1
cdr3_aa: CASSLFTGGYEQYF; cdr3_nt: TGTGCCAGCAGTTTGTTCACAGGGGGCTACGAGCAGTACTTC; j_call: TRBJ2-7; clone_size: NA; d_call: TRBD1; v_call: TRBV28
cdr3_aa: CASSEFIRGGRFYEQYF; cdr3_nt: TGTGCCAGCAGTGAATTTATCCGCGGCGGGAGGTTCTACGAGCAGTACTTC; j_call: TRBJ2-7; clone_size: once; d_call: TRBD2; v_call: TRBV2
cdr3_aa: CASNSRRGGGQPQHF; cdr3_nt: TGTGCCAGCAACTCCCGGCGGGGAGGTGGTCAGCCCCAGCATTTT; j_call: TRBJ1-5; clone_size: NA; d_call: NA; v_call: TRBV25-1
cdr3_aa: CASNPQRESYEQYF; cdr3_nt: TGTGCCAGCAATCCTCAGCGGGAGTCCTACGAGCAGTACTTC; j_call: TRBJ2-7; clone_size: once; d_call: TRBD2; v_call: TRBV11-2
cdr3_aa: CASRGTGNQPQHF; cdr3_nt: TGTGCCAGCAGAGGGACAGGGAATCAGCCCCAGCATTTT; j_call: TRBJ1-5; clone_size: NA; d_call: TRBD1; v_call: TRBV12-3/TRBV12-4
cdr3_aa: CASSFWGRQGRLSGNTIYF; cdr3_nt: TGTGCCAGCAGCTTTTGGGGGCGACAGGGAAGGCTCTCTGGAAACACCATATATTTT; j_call: TRBJ1-3; clone_size: once; d_call: TRBD1; v_call: TRBV7-9
cdr3_aa: CASSPGNDRSPLHF; cdr3_nt: TGTGCCAGTAGCCCAGGGAATGATCGGTCACCCCTCCACTTT; j_call: TRBJ1-6; clone_size: NA; d_call: NA; v_call: TRBV19
cdr3_aa: CSVEPTASYNEQFF; cdr3_nt: TGCAGCGTTGAACCCACAGCTTCCTACAATGAGCAGTTCTTC; j_call: TRBJ2-1; clone_size: NA; d_call: NA; v_call: TRBV29-1
cdr3_aa: CASRVSLAGTGHEQFF; cdr3_nt: TGTGCCAGCAGGGTCTCATTAGCGGGTACTGGGCATGAGCAGTTCTTC; j_call: TRBJ2-1; clone_size: NA; d_call: TRBD2; v_call: TRBV2
cdr3_aa: CASSLSPGGNEQFF; cdr3_nt: TGTGCCAGCAGCTTATCGCCAGGAGGGAATGAGCAGTTCTTC; j_call: TRBJ2-1; clone_size: NA; d_call: NA; v_call: TRBV11-2
cdr3_aa: CASSLAKTSGSTDTQYF; cdr3_nt: TGTGCCAGCAGCTTAGCCAAAACTAGCGGTAGCACAGATACGCAGTATTTT; j_call: TRBJ2-3; clone_size: NA; d_call: TRBD2; v_call: TRBV7-2
cdr3_aa: CASSDSSAISEQYF; cdr3_nt: TGTGCCAGCAGTGACTCTAGCGCGATTTCCGAGCAGTACTTC; j_call: TRBJ2-7; clone_size: NA; d_call: NA; v_call: TRBV2
cdr3_aa: CATSRGWEENEQFF; cdr3_nt: TGTGCCACCAGCAGAGGATGGGAGGAAAATGAGCAGTTCTTC; j_call: TRBJ2-1; clone_size: NA; d_call: NA; v_call: TRBV15
cdr3_aa: CASSPDRGQGEEKLFF; cdr3_nt: TGCGCCAGCAGCCCCGATAGAGGACAGGGGGAGGAAAAACTGTTTTTT; j_call: TRBJ1-4; clone_size: NA; d_call: TRBD1; v_call: TRBV4-1
cdr3_aa: CASSPYSGRASNEQYF; cdr3_nt: TGTGCCAGTAGTCCTTACAGCGGGAGGGCCTCCAACGAGCAGTACTTC; j_call: TRBJ2-7; clone_size: NA; d_call: TRBD2; v_call: TRBV19
cdr3_aa: CASSRGPGQGTSPLHF; cdr3_nt: TGTGCCAGTAGTAGAGGACCGGGACAGGGGACTTCACCCCTCCACTTT; j_call: TRBJ1-6; clone_size: NA; d_call: TRBD1; v_call: TRBV19
cdr3_aa: CASSQPRQGSNEKLFF; cdr3_nt: TGTGCCAGCAGTCAACCCAGACAGGGCTCTAATGAAAAACTGTTTTTT; j_call: TRBJ1-4; clone_size: once; d_call: TRBD1; v_call: TRBV28